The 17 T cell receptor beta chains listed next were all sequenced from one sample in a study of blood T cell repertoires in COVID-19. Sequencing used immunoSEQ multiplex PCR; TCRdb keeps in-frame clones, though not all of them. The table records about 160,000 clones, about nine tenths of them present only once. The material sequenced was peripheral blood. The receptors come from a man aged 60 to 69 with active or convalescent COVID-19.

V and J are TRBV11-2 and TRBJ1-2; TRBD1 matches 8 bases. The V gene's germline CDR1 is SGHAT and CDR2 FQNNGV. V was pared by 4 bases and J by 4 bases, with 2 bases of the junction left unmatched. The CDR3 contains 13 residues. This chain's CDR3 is CASSSGQGYGYTF. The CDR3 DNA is TGTGCCAGCAGCTCCGGACAGGGCTATGGCTACACCTTC. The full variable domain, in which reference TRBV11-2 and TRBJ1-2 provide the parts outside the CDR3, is EAGVAQSPRYKIIEKRQSVAFWCNPISGHATLYWYQQILGQGPKLLIQFQNNGVVDDSQLPKDRFSAERLKGVDSTLKIQPAKLEDSAVYLCASSSGQGYGYTFGSGTRLTVV.

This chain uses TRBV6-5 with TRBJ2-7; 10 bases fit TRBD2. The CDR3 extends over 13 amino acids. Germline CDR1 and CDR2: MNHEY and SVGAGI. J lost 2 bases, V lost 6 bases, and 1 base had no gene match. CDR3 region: CASRGTSAYEQYF. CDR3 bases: TGTGCCAGCAGGGGGACTAGCGCCTACGAGCAGTACTTC.

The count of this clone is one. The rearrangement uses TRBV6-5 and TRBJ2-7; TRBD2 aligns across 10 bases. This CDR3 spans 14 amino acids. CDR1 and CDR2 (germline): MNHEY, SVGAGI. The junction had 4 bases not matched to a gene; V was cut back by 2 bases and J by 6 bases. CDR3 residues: CASSYQRGGLEQYF. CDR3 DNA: TGTGCCAGCAGTTACCAGCGGGGGGGTCTCGAGCAGTACTTC.

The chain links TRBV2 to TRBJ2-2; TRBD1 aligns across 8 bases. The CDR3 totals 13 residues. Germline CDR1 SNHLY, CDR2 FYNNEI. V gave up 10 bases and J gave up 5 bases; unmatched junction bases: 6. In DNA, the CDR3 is TGTGCCACCAGGGACAGGCTAACCGGGGAGCTGTTTTTT. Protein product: CATRDRLTGELFF. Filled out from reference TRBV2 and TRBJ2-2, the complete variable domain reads EPEVTQTPSHQVTQMGQEVILRCVPISNHLYFYWYRQILGQKVEFLVSFYNNEISEKSEIFDDQFSVERPDGSNFTLKIRSTKLEDSAMYFCATRDRLTGELFFGEGSRLTVL.

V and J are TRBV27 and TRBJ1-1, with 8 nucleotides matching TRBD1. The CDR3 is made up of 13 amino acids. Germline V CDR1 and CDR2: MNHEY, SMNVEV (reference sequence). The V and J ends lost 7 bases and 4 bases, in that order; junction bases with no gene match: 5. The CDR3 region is CASMGQAGTEAFF. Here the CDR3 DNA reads TGTGCCAGCATGGGACAGGCGGGCACTGAAGCTTTCTTT.

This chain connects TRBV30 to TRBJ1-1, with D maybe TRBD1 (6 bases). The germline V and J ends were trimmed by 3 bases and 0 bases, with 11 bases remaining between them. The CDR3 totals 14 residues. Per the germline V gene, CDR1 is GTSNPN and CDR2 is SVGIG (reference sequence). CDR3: CAWRGDTMNTEAFF. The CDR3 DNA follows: TGTGCCTGGAGGGGGGACACCATGAACACTGAAGCTTTCTTT.

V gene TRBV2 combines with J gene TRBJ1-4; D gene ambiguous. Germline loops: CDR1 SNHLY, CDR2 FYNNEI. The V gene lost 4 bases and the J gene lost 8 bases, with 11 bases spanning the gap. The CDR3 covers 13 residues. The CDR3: CASSAGVREKLFF. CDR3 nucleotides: TGTGCCAGCAGTGCCGGGGTGAGGGAAAAACTGTTTTTT.

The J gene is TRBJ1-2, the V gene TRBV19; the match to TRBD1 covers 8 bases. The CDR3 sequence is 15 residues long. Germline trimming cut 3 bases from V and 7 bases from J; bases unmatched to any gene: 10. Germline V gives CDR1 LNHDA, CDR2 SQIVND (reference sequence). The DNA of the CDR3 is TGTGCCAGTAGTATGGGGGTCCTGACAGGGGTTGGCTACACCTTC. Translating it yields CASSMGVLTGVGYTF.

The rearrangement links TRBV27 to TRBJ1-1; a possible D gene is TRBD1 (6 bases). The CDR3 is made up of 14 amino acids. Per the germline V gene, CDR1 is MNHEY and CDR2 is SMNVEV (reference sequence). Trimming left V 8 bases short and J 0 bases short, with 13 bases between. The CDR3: CASGRTVMNTEAFF. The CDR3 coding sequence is TGTGCCAGCGGCCGGACAGTCATGAACACTGAAGCTTTCTTT.

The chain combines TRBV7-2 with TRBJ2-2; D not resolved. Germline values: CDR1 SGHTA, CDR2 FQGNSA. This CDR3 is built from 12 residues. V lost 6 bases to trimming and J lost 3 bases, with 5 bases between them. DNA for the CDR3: TGTGCCAGCAGACTGGACACCGGGGAGCTGTTTTTT. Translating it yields CASRLDTGELFF.

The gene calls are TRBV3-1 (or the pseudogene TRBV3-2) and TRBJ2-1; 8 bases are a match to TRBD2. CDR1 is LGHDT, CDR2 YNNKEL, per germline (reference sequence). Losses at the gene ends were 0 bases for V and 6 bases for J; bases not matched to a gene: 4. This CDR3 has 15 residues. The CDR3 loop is CASSQDTSGTNEQFF. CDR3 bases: TGTGCCAGCAGCCAAGATACTAGCGGAACCAATGAGCAGTTCTTC.

This CDR3 is CASCLEYWGANTEAFF. The DNA of the CDR3 is TGCGCCAGCTGCCTCGAATATTGGGGCGCGAACACTGAAGCTTTCTTT. The chain carries TRBV5-1 and TRBJ1-1; weak D call: TRBD1 (5 bases). Trimming took 7 bases from V and 1 from J, leaving 20 bases between them. This CDR3 spans 16 amino acids. Germline CDR1 reads SGHRS; CDR2 reads YFSETQ.

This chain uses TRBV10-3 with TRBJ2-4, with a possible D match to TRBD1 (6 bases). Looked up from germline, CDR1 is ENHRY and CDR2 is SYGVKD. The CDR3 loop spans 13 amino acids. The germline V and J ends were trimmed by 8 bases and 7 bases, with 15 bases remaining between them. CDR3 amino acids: CAISQTGGNIQYF. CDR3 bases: TGTGCCATCTCGCAGACAGGTGGTAACATTCAGTACTTC.

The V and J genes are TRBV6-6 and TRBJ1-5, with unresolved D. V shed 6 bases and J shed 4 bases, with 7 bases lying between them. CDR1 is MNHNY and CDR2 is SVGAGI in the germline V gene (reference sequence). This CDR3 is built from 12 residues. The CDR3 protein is CASSQNNQPQHF. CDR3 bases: TGTGCCAGCAGCCAAAATAATCAGCCCCAGCATTTT.

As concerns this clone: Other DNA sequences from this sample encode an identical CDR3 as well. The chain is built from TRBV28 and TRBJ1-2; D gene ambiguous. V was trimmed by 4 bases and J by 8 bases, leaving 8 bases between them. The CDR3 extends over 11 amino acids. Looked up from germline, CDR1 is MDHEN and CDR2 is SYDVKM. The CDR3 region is CASSSVRGYTF. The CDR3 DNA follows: TGTGCCAGCAGTTCAGTGCGGGGCTACACCTTC.

For the CDR3, the DNA is TGTGCCAGCAGTTTATCCTGGCAGGCTGATAATTCACCCCTCCACTTT. Its protein product is CASSLSWQADNSPLHF. The genes are TRBV27 and TRBJ1-6; no clear D. The CDR3 is made up of 16 amino acids. The V end lost 0 bases, the J end lost 5 bases, and 11 bases lay between the germline ends. Per germline, CDR1 MNHEY and CDR2 SMNVEV (reference sequence).

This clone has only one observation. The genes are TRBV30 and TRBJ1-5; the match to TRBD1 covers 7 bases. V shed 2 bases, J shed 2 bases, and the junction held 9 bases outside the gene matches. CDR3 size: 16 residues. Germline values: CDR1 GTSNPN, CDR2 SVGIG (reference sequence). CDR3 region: CAWSLRQGRRNQPQHF. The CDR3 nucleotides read TGTGCCTGGAGTCTGAGACAGGGAAGGCGCAATCAGCCCCAGCATTTT. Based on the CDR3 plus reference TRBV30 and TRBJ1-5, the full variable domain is SQTIHQWPATLVQPVGSPLSLECTVEGTSNPNLYWYRQAAGRGLQLLFYSVGIGQISSEVPQNLSASRPQDRQFILSSKKLLLSDSGFYLCAWSLRQGRRNQPQHFGDGTRLSIL.